The 9 T cell receptor beta chains reported below all come from one sample, sequenced in a study of T cells in narcolepsy. The data were produced by immunoSEQ multiplex PCR, yet TCRdb's version contains in-frame clones alone and is incomplete. Of around 28,000 clones in the sample, about 77% were seen once. The sample was CD45RA- memory CD4+ T cells from PBMCs. These receptors all come from a human donor with narcolepsy.

The chain uses TRBV6-6 and TRBJ1-2; possibly TRBD1 for D (5 bases). V lost 7 bases and J lost 8, with 23 bases in between. Germline loops: CDR1 MNHNY, CDR2 SVGAGI (reference sequence). CDR3 length: 15 amino acids. Here the CDR3 DNA reads TGTGCCAGCATCGACTCGGGACCGCCTCCTCGGGGCTACACCTTC. Translating gives CASIDSGPPPRGYTF.

The V gene is TRBV11-3, the J gene TRBJ1-2, with D possibly matching TRBD1 (6 bases). Germline V gene data show CDR1 as SGHNT and CDR2 as YENEEA. CDR3 length equals 12 residues. The V and J ends lost 1 base and 11 bases respectively, with 11 bases between them. The CDR3, as DNA: TGTGCCAGCAGCTTAGTGGCAGGGGCATACACCTTC. This codes for CASSLVAGAYTF. The full variable domain, completed using reference TRBV11-3 and TRBJ1-2, is EAGVVQSPRYKIIEKKQPVAFWCNPISGHNTLYWYLQNLGQGPELLIRYENEEAVDDSQLPKDRFSAERLKGVDSTLKIQPAELGDSAVYLCASSLVAGAYTFGSGTRLTVV.

The V call is TRBV5-3, the J call TRBJ1-6; D ambiguous. TRBV5-3 has ORF status, its function being uncertain. Trimming removed 8 bases from V and 8 bases from J, with 11 bases in between. The CDR3 is 12 amino acids. The CDR3 nucleotides read TGTGCCAGCGGCTTGCAGGATTCACCCCTCCACTTT. Translated: CASGLQDSPLHF.

J is TRBJ2-7 and V is TRBV7-8, with a weak D call TRBD2 (5 bases). In germline, CDR1 is SGHVS, CDR2 FQNEAQ. With 4 bases removed from V and 3 bases from J, the gap between germline ends came to 13 bases. This CDR3 is 14 amino acids long. In DNA, the CDR3 is TGTGCCAGCAGCTCTACAAGGACTGGCTACGAGCAGTACTTC. Translating it yields CASSSTRTGYEQYF.

Of note for this clone: This CDR3 is also generated by other DNA sequences in the sample. V gene TRBV5-1 combines with J gene TRBJ2-3; 7 bases align to TRBD1. Germline CDR1 reads SGHRS; CDR2 reads YFSETQ. CDR3 size: 16 residues. The V and J ends lost 0 bases and 3 bases, in that order; junction bases with no gene match: 7. For the CDR3, the DNA is TGCGCCAGCAGCTTGGGAAGGGACAGCGTTACAGATACGCAGTATTTT. This translates into CASSLGRDSVTDTQYF.

The chain employs TRBV7-2 and TRBJ1-1; 8 nucleotides match TRBD1. With 6 bases clipped from V and 5 bases from J, the junction kept 11 bases outside the gene matches. This CDR3 spans 15 amino acids. Germline V CDR1 and CDR2: SGHTA, FQGNSA. In DNA, the CDR3 is TGTGCCAGCAGGGAGGCGTACAGGGGGAGTACTGAAGCTTTCTTT. Translated, it gives CASREAYRGSTEAFF. The entire variable domain, with the rest obtained from reference TRBV7-2 and TRBJ1-1, is as follows: GAGVSQSPSNKVTEKGKDVELRCDPISGHTALYWYRQSLGQGLEFLIYFQGNSAPDKSGLPSDRFSAERTGGSVSTLTIQRTQQEDSAVYLCASREAYRGSTEAFFGQGTRLTVV.

This clone was counted between two and nine times. The V and J genes are TRBV7-8 and TRBJ1-4, with D tentatively TRBD1 (5 bases). From germline, CDR1 is SGHVS and CDR2 FQNEAQ. V lost 6 bases and J lost 4, with 15 bases in between. This CDR3 region has 15 residues. The CDR3, as DNA: TGTGCCAGCAGAACTACGGGGGTGCTTAATGAAAAACTGTTTTTT. Amino acid sequence: CASRTTGVLNEKLFF.

This clone was counted between two and nine times. The chain joins TRBV5-4 to TRBJ1-2; D uncertain. This CDR3 contains 13 residues. V lost 4 bases and J 4 bases, leaving 11 bases between the germline ends. The germline V gene has CDR1 SGHNT and CDR2 YYREEE (reference sequence). The CDR3 spells CASSPGGGYGYTF. The CDR3 DNA sequence: TGTGCCAGCAGCCCCGGAGGTGGCTATGGCTACACCTTC.

The rearrangement links TRBV4-2 to TRBJ2-2, with a weak D call TRBD2 (6 bases). V lost 8 bases, J lost 7 bases, and 11 bases lay in between. CDR1 LGHNA and CDR2 YNFKEQ come from the germline V gene. The CDR3 consists of 12 residues. CDR3 bases: TGTGCCAGCGGGCGGGGCGTCGGGGAGCTGTTTTTT. As protein: CASGRGVGELFF.